The following is a TCR beta chain sequence with its context. Its target is not known. The CDR3 runs to 18 residues. Trimming removed 4 bases from V and 1 base from J; junction bases left unmatched: 12. These data originate in a study of blood T cells in healthy people across ages. The wider study: Per two T cells, template switching captured roughly one barcoded beta molecule. General observations from the study: Per million T cells, TCR beta diversity dropped roughly linearly as age increased.

A second PCR, run for roughly 7 to 12 cycles, used a sample-barcoded 5' primer plus a J-beta primer mix. TCRdb passed the 5' RACE reads through MiXCR, listing each CDR3 protein once. The profile shows about a million distinct CDR3 sequences, under 40% of them singletons. The source material was blood. The TCR sequence derives from a man aged 18 to 29 in good health. The genes are TRBV12-3 or TRBV12-4 and TRBJ2-2; TRBD2 matches at 7 bases. The DNA for the CDR3 is TGTGCCAGCAGTTCGGAGCTAGCGGCGAATCTGAACACCGGGGAGCTGTTTTTT. It codes for CASSSELAANLNTGELFF.